What follows are 23 T cell receptor beta chains derived from one specimen sequenced in a study of T cell changes during pregnancy in multiple sclerosis. Measured with immunoSEQ multiplex PCR; TCRdb has only the in-frame clones, and not every one. The table records around 62,000 clones, around 93% of them present only once. Sequences were derived from CD4+ T cells from peripheral blood mononuclear cells, sampled in the first trimester of pregnancy. These receptor sequences come from a female donor with multiple sclerosis, enrolled in a pregnancy study.

The chain carries TRBV2 and TRBJ1-2; no definite D call. Trimming cost V 7 bases and J 2 bases, with 14 bases left between them. Germline V gives CDR1 SNHLY, CDR2 FYNNEI. CDR3 size: 14 residues. CDR3 DNA: TGTGCCAGCACACCGGCAGGAAGAAACTATGGCTACACCTTC. This encodes CASTPAGRNYGYTF.

CDR3: CASSWGHSYEQYF. The CDR3 region has the DNA TGTGCCAGCAGCTGGGGGCATTCCTACGAGCAGTACTTC. V is TRBV5-6 and J is TRBJ2-7, with a tentative D call TRBD1 (6 bases). Germline loops: CDR1 SGHDT, CDR2 YYEEEE. The CDR3 sequence is 13 residues long. V gave up 3 bases and J gave up 1 base, with 8 bases separating them.

The gene calls are TRBV2 and TRBJ2-3; TRBD2 agrees at 8 bases. The germline V gene has CDR1 SNHLY and CDR2 FYNNEI. The ends lost 7 bases at V and 2 bases at J; junction bases unmatched: 5. This CDR3 is built from 14 residues. The CDR3 is CASIGAGATDTQYF. The CDR3 DNA follows: TGTGCCAGCATCGGAGCGGGGGCCACAGATACGCAGTATTTT.

A single count supports this clone. The rearrangement uses TRBV6-4 and TRBJ1-2; 11 nucleotides match TRBD1. This CDR3 is built from 13 residues. Unmatched junction bases numbered 8, after V lost 10 bases and J lost 7 bases. Germline CDR1 reads MRHNA; CDR2 reads SNTAGT. The chain's CDR3 is CATRDRGRSGYTF. CDR3 nucleotides: TGTGCCACCCGGGACAGGGGGAGGAGTGGCTACACCTTC.

This clone is a singleton in its sample. The chain combines TRBV7-9 with TRBJ1-3; D might be TRBD1 (6 bases). Germline V CDR1 and CDR2: SEHNR, FQNEAQ (reference sequence). The ends were cut back, 3 bases at V and 2 bases at J, with 11 bases in the middle. CDR3 length equals 15 residues. The DNA of the CDR3 is TGTGCCAGCAGCTTCCTAACAGGGACTGGAAACACCATATATTTT. This translates into CASSFLTGTGNTIYF.

V and J are TRBV2 and TRBJ2-5, with a possible D match to TRBD2 (5 bases). Germline-derived CDR1 and CDR2 are SNHLY and FYNNEI. This CDR3 is 16 amino acids long. V lost 2 bases to trimming and J lost 2 bases, with 15 bases between them. The CDR3 coding sequence is TGTGCCAGCAGTGAATCCCCTAGCCGCCTACAAGAGACCCAGTACTTC. Translated: CASSESPSRLQETQYF.

The V call is TRBV4-3, the J call TRBJ2-3; TRBD2 aligns across 7 bases. The germline CDR1 and CDR2 sequences are LGHNA and YSLEER. The trim removed 0 bases at V and 4 bases at J, leaving 4 bases unmatched. There are 15 residues in the CDR3. CDR3 nucleotides: TGCGCCAGCAGCCAAGACGGGACTACGGCAGATACGCAGTATTTT. It codes for CASSQDGTTADTQYF.

This chain links TRBV7-2 with TRBJ1-4; weak D call: TRBD1 (5 bases). This CDR3 is 16 amino acids long. Germline CDR1 SGHTA, CDR2 FQGNSA. V was trimmed by 5 bases and J by 0 bases, leaving 13 bases between them. CDR3 amino acids: CASSPQTVATNEKLFF. The CDR3 coding sequence is TGTGCCAGCAGCCCCCAGACAGTCGCAACTAATGAAAAACTGTTTTTT.

This sequence joins TRBV7-2 and TRBJ2-2; the match to TRBD2 covers 9 bases. CDR1 and CDR2 from the germline V gene are SGHTA and FQGNSA. With 5 bases clipped from V and 9 bases from J, the junction kept 16 bases outside the gene matches. The CDR3 runs 17 residues. The chain's CDR3 is CASSPYLAGRTGRELFF. In DNA, the CDR3 is TGTGCCAGCAGCCCCTACCTAGCGGGGAGAACCGGCCGGGAGCTGTTTTTT.

The chain is built from TRBV19 and TRBJ1-5; the match to TRBD1 covers 9 bases. This CDR3 comprises 16 residues. CDR1 and CDR2 (germline): LNHDA, SQIVND (reference sequence). V lost 4 bases to trimming and J lost 5 bases; unmatched junction nucleotides: 9. The CDR3 loop reads CASSKGRGQGYQPQHF. CDR3 nucleotide sequence: TGTGCCAGTAGTAAAGGAAGGGGACAGGGTTATCAGCCCCAGCATTTT.

The table lists this clone with a count of one. The chain joins TRBV27 to TRBJ2-7; 11 nucleotides line up with TRBD2. This CDR3 has 15 residues. V gave up 6 bases and J gave up 2 bases; unmatched junction bases: 6. CDR1 MNHEY and CDR2 SMNVEV come from the germline V gene (reference sequence). This CDR3 is CASRPGLADTYEQYF. The CDR3 DNA is TGTGCCAGCAGGCCGGGACTAGCGGATACCTACGAGCAGTACTTC.

This chain links TRBV29-1 with TRBJ2-6, with D possibly TRBD2 on 5 matching bases. Germline CDR1 and CDR2: SQVTM and ANQGSEA. Trimming stripped 4 bases from V and 0 bases from J, with 7 bases between. The CDR3 consists of 14 residues. The CDR3 DNA follows: TGCAGCGTTGCGGGGTACTCTGGGGCCAACGTCCTGACTTTC. The encoded protein is CSVAGYSGANVLTF.

The CDR3 here is CASSRLRGTDTQYF. The CDR3 DNA reads TGTGCCAGCAGTCGCCTGAGGGGCACAGATACGCAGTATTTT. V gene TRBV6-5 combines with J gene TRBJ2-3; D may be TRBD2 (5 bases). V gave up 5 bases and J gave up 1 base, with 10 bases separating them. This CDR3 contains 14 residues. Germline lookup yields CDR1 MNHEY and CDR2 SVGAGI.

The chain is built from TRBV19 and TRBJ2-1; D is ambiguous. The V and J ends lost 7 bases and 7 bases respectively, with 8 bases between them. The CDR3 consists of 11 residues. The germline gives CDR1 LNHDA, CDR2 SQIVND (reference sequence). The CDR3 loop reads CASKNENEQFF. The DNA of the CDR3 is TGTGCCAGTAAAAACGAGAATGAGCAGTTCTTC.

This rearrangement joins TRBV9 to TRBJ2-1; 15 nucleotides match TRBD2. The germline V gene encodes CDR1 SGDLS and CDR2 YYNGEE. The trim removed 2 bases at V and 10 bases at J, leaving 7 bases unmatched. CDR3 length equals 16 residues. In DNA form, the CDR3 reads TGTGCCAGCAGCGTGCGAGGACTAGCGGGGGGGAACGAGCAGTTCTTC. Translated, it gives CASSVRGLAGGNEQFF.

The V call is TRBV27, the J call TRBJ2-7; the match to TRBD1 covers 7 bases. The junction had 2 bases not matched to a gene; V was cut back by 5 bases and J by 1 base. The CDR3 is 13 residues long. The germline V gene has CDR1 MNHEY and CDR2 SMNVEV (reference sequence). The CDR3 here is CASSPDRSYEQYF. CDR3 DNA sequence: TGTGCCAGCAGTCCGGACAGGTCCTACGAGCAGTACTTC.

The CDR3 loop reads CASSPQLANTEAFF. The CDR3, as DNA: TGTGCCAGCTCACCACAGTTGGCGAACACTGAAGCTTTCTTT. The chain employs TRBV18 and TRBJ1-1; D unclear. The germline V gene has CDR1 KGHSH and CDR2 LQKENI. The CDR3 is 14 residues long. The ends were cut back, 1 base at V and 1 base at J, with 7 bases in the middle.

The chain joins TRBV5-6 to TRBJ1-1; D not resolved. Trimming pared 0 bases from V and 4 bases from J, leaving 13 bases between. Germline loops: CDR1 SGHDT, CDR2 YYEEEE. CDR3 length: 15 residues. The CDR3 bases are TGTGCCAGCAGCTTGGCCCTGGGAGGGTCCACTGAAGCTTTCTTT. Translating it yields CASSLALGGSTEAFF.

The V gene is TRBV10-3, the J gene TRBJ1-5, with D possibly being TRBD1 (5 bases). CDR3 size: 16 residues. Trimming stripped 0 bases from V and 5 bases from J, with 14 bases between. Germline V gene sequence: CDR1 ENHRY, CDR2 SYGVKD. The CDR3 region has the DNA TGTGCCATCAGTGAGTCTGTCCGGACACTGGATCAGCCCCAGCATTTT. It encodes CAISESVRTLDQPQHF.

This clone was counted a single time. The chain couples TRBV19 to TRBJ1-1; D is perhaps TRBD1 (6 bases). The V gene's germline CDR1 is LNHDA and CDR2 SQIVND (reference sequence). CDR3 length equals 14 residues. Trimming took 7 bases from V and 2 from J, leaving 14 bases between them. CDR3 in DNA: TGTGCCAGTACCGTAGACAGGACTAACACTGAAGCTTTCTTT. Translating gives CASTVDRTNTEAFF.

The chain has TRBV6-6 and TRBJ2-7, with 9 bases fitting TRBD1. Trimming removed 8 bases from V and 2 bases from J; junction bases left unmatched: 13. CDR1 is MNHNY and CDR2 is SVGAGI in the germline V gene (reference sequence). CDR3 length: 16 amino acids. The CDR3 here is CASAGVGGTGPYEQYF. The CDR3 coding sequence is TGTGCCAGCGCAGGCGTGGGGGGGACAGGGCCCTACGAGCAGTACTTC.

This chain joins TRBV7-2 and TRBJ1-3; tentatively, D is TRBD1 (6 bases). The V and J ends lost 3 bases and 3 bases respectively, with 18 bases between them. CDR1 is SGHTA and CDR2 is FQGNSA in the germline V gene. The CDR3 has 17 residues. Here the CDR3 DNA reads TGTGCCAGCAGCTTGGCGGGGGCAGGAATCGGTGGAAACACCATATATTTT. It translates to CASSLAGAGIGGNTIYF.

The chain joins TRBV6-1 to TRBJ1-4, with D perhaps TRBD1 (5 bases). Trimming removed 2 bases from V and 8 bases from J, with 12 bases in between. Germline V gene sequence: CDR1 MNHNS, CDR2 SASEGT. The CDR3 consists of 14 residues. This CDR3 reads CASSERWEGEKLFF. CDR3 DNA: TGTGCCAGCAGTGAAAGATGGGAGGGGGAAAAACTGTTTTTT.